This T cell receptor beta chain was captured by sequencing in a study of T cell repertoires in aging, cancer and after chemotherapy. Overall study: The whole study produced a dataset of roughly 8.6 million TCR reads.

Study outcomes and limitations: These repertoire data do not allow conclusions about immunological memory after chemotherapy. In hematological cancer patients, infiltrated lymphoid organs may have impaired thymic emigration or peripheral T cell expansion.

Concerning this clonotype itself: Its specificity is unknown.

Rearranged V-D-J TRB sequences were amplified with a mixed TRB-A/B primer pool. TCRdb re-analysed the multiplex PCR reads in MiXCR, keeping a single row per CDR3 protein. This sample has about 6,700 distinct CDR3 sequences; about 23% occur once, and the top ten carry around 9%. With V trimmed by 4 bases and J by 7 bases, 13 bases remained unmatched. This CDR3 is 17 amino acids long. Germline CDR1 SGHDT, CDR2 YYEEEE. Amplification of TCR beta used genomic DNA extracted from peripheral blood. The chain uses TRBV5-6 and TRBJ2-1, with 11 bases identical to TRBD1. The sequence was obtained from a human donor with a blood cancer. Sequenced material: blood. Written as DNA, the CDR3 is TGTGCCAGCAGCACAGCCCTGGACAGGGGGCAAGGTAATGAGCAGTTCTTC. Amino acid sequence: CASSTALDRGQGNEQFF.